This T cell receptor beta chain was identified in a study of cytomegalovirus exposure and HLA in healthy donors. The germline V gene has CDR1 SGHTA and CDR2 FQGNSA. Trimming took 5 bases from V and 5 from J; bases not matched to a gene: 11. The CDR3 loop spans 15 amino acids. PCR amplification relied on 60 Vbeta primers (plus 13 Jbeta primers). Measured with immunoSEQ multiplex PCR; TCRdb has only the in-frame clones, and not every one. The sample has around 130,000 clones; about 74% are singletons. The table lists this clone with a few counts. The sequenced sample was PBMCs. This clonotype originated in a woman aged 50 to 60 in good health and CMV-seropositive. The chain is built from TRBV7-2 and TRBJ1-2, with 7 bases matching TRBD1. The DNA for the CDR3 is TGTGCCAGCAGCGAGGGACAGCCTTTGAGTTATGGCTACACCTTC. This translates into CASSEGQPLSYGYTF.